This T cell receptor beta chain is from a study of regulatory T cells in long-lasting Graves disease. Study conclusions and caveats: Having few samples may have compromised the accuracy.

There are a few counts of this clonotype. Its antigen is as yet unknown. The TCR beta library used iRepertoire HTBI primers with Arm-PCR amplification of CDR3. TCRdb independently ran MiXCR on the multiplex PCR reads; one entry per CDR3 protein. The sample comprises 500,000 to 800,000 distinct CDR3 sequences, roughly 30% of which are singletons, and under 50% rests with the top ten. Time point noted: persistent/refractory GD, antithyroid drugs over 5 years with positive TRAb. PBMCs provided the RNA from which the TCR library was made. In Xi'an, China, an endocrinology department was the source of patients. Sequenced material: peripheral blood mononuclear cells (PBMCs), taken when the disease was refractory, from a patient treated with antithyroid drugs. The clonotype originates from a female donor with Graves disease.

CDR3 DNA: TGTGCCAGCAGCTTAGGGACACGAGATCAGCCCCAGCATTTT. Its translation: CASSLGTRDQPQHF. The chain combines TRBV11-2 with TRBJ1-5, with a tentative D call TRBD1 (5 bases). CDR1 is SGHAT and CDR2 is FQNNGV in the germline V gene. The CDR3 sequence is 14 residues long. V lost 1 base to trimming and J lost 5 bases, with 9 bases between them.